What follows are 18 T cell receptor beta chains derived from one specimen sequenced in a study of blood T cell repertoires in COVID-19. The assay was immunoSEQ multiplex PCR, and TCRdb's table has in-frame clones only and misses some. The sample lists roughly 280,000 clones, 85% to 90% seen once, with approximately 5.1% in the top ten. Sample: peripheral blood. These receptor sequences come from a woman aged 55-75 years with COVID-19, enrolled during active disease.

This chain joins TRBV19 and TRBJ2-2, with D tentatively TRBD2 (6 bases). CDR1 is LNHDA, CDR2 SQIVND, per germline (reference sequence). Trimming pared 4 bases from V and 7 bases from J, leaving 13 bases between. This CDR3 is 14 amino acids long. The CDR3 DNA reads TGTGCCAGTAGTAGCCACATCGGGGGCGGGGAGCTGTTTTTT. Its translation is CASSSHIGGGELFF.

CDR3 in amino acids: CSSRGLAETYNEQFF. In nucleotides, the CDR3 is TGCAGCTCCCGGGGGCTAGCGGAAACCTACAATGAGCAGTTCTTC. The rearrangement uses TRBV29-1 and TRBJ2-1; possibly TRBD2 for D (7 bases). The V end was cut by 8 bases, the J end by 2 bases, with 19 bases between. The CDR3 is 15 residues long. Germline-derived CDR1 and CDR2 are SQVTM and ANQGSEA.

This rearrangement joins TRBV24-1 to TRBJ2-7; no definite D call. Germline loops: CDR1 KGHDR, CDR2 SFDVKD. V dropped 4 bases and J dropped 3 bases, with 6 bases sitting between them. The CDR3 contains 12 residues. CDR3 sequence reads: CATSDSYYEQYF. The DNA of the CDR3 is TGTGCCACCAGTGACTCCTACTACGAGCAGTACTTC.

The CDR3 DNA is TGTGCCAGCAGTTCAGGGTCTAGCGGCACAGATACGCAGTATTTT. It specifies CASSSGSSGTDTQYF. The J gene is TRBJ2-3, the V gene TRBV6-6; D is possibly TRBD2 (6 bases). The CDR3 runs to 15 residues. Trimming removed 4 bases from V and 1 base from J, with 12 bases in between. Germline CDR1 MNHNY, CDR2 SVGAGI (reference sequence).

The rearrangement uses TRBV9 and TRBJ2-1; 7 nucleotides agree with TRBD2. CDR1 and CDR2 from the germline V gene are SGDLS and YYNGEE. The CDR3 loop spans 15 amino acids. The trim removed 0 bases at V and 4 bases at J, leaving 4 bases unmatched. CDR3 residues: CASSVAASGYNEQFF. In nucleotides, the CDR3 is TGTGCCAGCAGCGTAGCGGCTAGCGGATACAATGAGCAGTTCTTC. The full variable domain, rest sourced from reference TRBV9 and TRBJ2-1, is DSGVTQTPKHLITATGQRVTLRCSPRSGDLSVYWYQQSLDQGLQFLIQYYNGEERAKGNILERFSAQQFPDLHSELNLSSLELGDSALYFCASSVAASGYNEQFFGPGTRLTVL.

This clone came up once. The rearrangement joins TRBV28 to TRBJ2-3, with TRBD2 matching over 13 bases. Germline trimming cut 3 bases from V and 5 bases from J; bases unmatched to any gene: 5. The V gene's germline CDR1 is MDHEN and CDR2 SYDVKM. This CDR3 has 16 residues. CDR3 nucleotides: TGTGCCAGCAGTTTCGGACTAGCGGGAGTTCGAGATACGCAGTATTTT. As protein: CASSFGLAGVRDTQYF.

This clone was detected only once. The chain employs TRBV9 and TRBJ1-2; a weak D match, TRBD1 (5 bases). Per the germline V gene, CDR1 is SGDLS and CDR2 is YYNGEE. V lost 0 bases to trimming and J lost 5 bases, with 11 bases between them. This CDR3 region has 14 residues. The CDR3 reads CASSVGREEYGYTF. For the CDR3, the DNA is TGTGCCAGCAGCGTAGGCAGGGAGGAGTATGGCTACACCTTC. The whole variable domain, filled in from reference TRBV9 and TRBJ1-2, reads DSGVTQTPKHLITATGQRVTLRCSPRSGDLSVYWYQQSLDQGLQFLIQYYNGEERAKGNILERFSAQQFPDLHSELNLSSLELGDSALYFCASSVGREEYGYTFGSGTRLTVV.

The genes are TRBV19 and TRBJ1-2, with 12 nucleotides matching TRBD1. CDR1 is LNHDA, CDR2 SQIVND, per germline (reference sequence). CDR3 length: 14 amino acids. The V segment lost 5 bases and the J segment 7 bases; nucleotides outside the gene matches: 5. This CDR3 is CASSAGTGGGGYTF. CDR3 nucleotides: TGTGCCAGTAGTGCCGGGACAGGGGGCGGTGGCTACACCTTC. Using reference TRBV19 and TRBJ1-2 for the parts outside the CDR3, the full variable domain is DGGITQSPKYLFRKEGQNVTLSCEQNLNHDAMYWYRQDPGQGLRLIYYSQIVNDFQKGDIAEGYSVSREKKESFPLTVTSAQKNPTAFYLCASSAGTGGGGYTFGSGTRLTVV.

The CDR3 protein is CAWSASWGVAFF. DNA of the CDR3: TGTGCCTGGAGTGCCTCCTGGGGGGTAGCTTTCTTT. The gene calls are TRBV30 and TRBJ1-1, with D tentatively TRBD1 (5 bases). Germline V gene sequence: CDR1 GTSNPN, CDR2 SVGIG (reference sequence). V shed 1 base and J shed 10 bases, with 13 bases lying between them. The CDR3 has 12 residues.

CDR3 protein: CASSHPPIGGPNEQFF. The CDR3 DNA reads TGTGCCAGCAGCCACCCCCCTATAGGAGGGCCCAATGAGCAGTTCTTC. This rearrangement joins TRBV5-4 to TRBJ2-1; weak D call: TRBD2 (6 bases). Trimming stripped 4 bases from V and 6 bases from J, with 20 bases between. CDR1 is SGHNT and CDR2 is YYREEE in the germline V gene (reference sequence). There are 16 residues in the CDR3.

The chain is built from TRBV30 and TRBJ2-7; 8 bases align to TRBD1. CDR1 and CDR2 (germline): GTSNPN, SVGIG (reference sequence). The CDR3 sequence is 15 residues long. Trimming cost V 4 bases and J 3 bases; bases outside gene matches: 11. CDR3 DNA sequence: TGTGCCTGGACCCTCGACAGGGGCCCTAACTACGAGCAGTACTTC. This gives the protein CAWTLDRGPNYEQYF.

This clone was recorded once. The chain combines TRBV5-4 with TRBJ2-1; 8 bases are a match to TRBD2. There are 12 residues in the CDR3. Losses at the gene ends were 7 bases for V and 11 bases for J; bases not matched to a gene: 8. Germline CDR1 SGHNT, CDR2 YYREEE (reference sequence). The DNA of the CDR3 is TGTGCCAGCGGAAGACTAGCGATGAAGCAGTTCTTC. Its protein is CASGRLAMKQFF.

The chain recombines TRBV18 with TRBJ1-6; 8 bases fit TRBD1. The V gene end was trimmed by 3 bases and the J gene end by 10 bases; junction bases not matched to a gene: 5. The CDR3 covers 14 residues. Germline CDR1 reads KGHSH; CDR2 reads LQKENI. As DNA, the CDR3 is TGTGCCAGCTCACCCTCGACAGGGGAGTCACCCCTCCACTTT. Translating it yields CASSPSTGESPLHF.

The chain joins TRBV13 to TRBJ2-1; D is unclear. Germline V gives CDR1 PRHDT, CDR2 FYEKMQ (reference sequence). The CDR3 runs to 15 residues. V lost 5 bases to trimming and J lost 0 bases, with 11 bases between them. CDR3 amino acids: CASSRGPSSYNEQFF. DNA for the CDR3: TGTGCCAGCAGCCGTGGGCCCAGCTCCTACAATGAGCAGTTCTTC.

The rearrangement links TRBV27 to TRBJ2-7, with 8 bases fitting TRBD1. V lost 3 bases and J lost 2; bases outside the gene matches: 6. The CDR3 covers 15 residues. Germline CDR1 and CDR2: MNHEY and SMNVEV (reference sequence). CDR3 in amino acids: CASSFGGQETYEQYF. CDR3 in DNA: TGTGCCAGCAGTTTCGGGGGACAGGAGACCTACGAGCAGTACTTC.

This clone was observed a single time. V is TRBV6-5 and J is TRBJ1-1; D gene ambiguous. Trimming pared 2 bases from V and 3 bases from J, leaving 10 bases between. Germline CDR1 MNHEY, CDR2 SVGAGI. The CDR3 length is 14 residues. The CDR3 loop is CASSYARRDTEAFF. CDR3 coding DNA: TGTGCCAGCAGTTACGCGCGGCGGGACACTGAAGCTTTCTTT.

The sample holds a few counts of this clone. The chain combines TRBV7-9 with TRBJ1-2; D is unclear. The length of the CDR3 is 12 residues. V was pared by 5 bases and J by 8 bases, with 12 bases between. CDR1 and CDR2 (germline): SEHNR, FQNEAQ (reference sequence). The CDR3 nucleotides read TGTGCCAGCAGCGTCCTAGAGGGAGGCTACACCTTC. This sequence encodes CASSVLEGGYTF.

The V call is TRBV28, the J call TRBJ1-1; 9 nucleotides agree with TRBD1. CDR3 length: 16 amino acids. CDR1 and CDR2 from the germline V gene are MDHEN and SYDVKM. The V segment lost 4 bases and the J segment 0 bases; nucleotides outside the gene matches: 6. The CDR3 sequence: CASSSPGTGMNTEAFF. In nucleotides, the CDR3 is TGTGCCAGCAGTTCACCCGGGACAGGGATGAACACTGAAGCTTTCTTT.